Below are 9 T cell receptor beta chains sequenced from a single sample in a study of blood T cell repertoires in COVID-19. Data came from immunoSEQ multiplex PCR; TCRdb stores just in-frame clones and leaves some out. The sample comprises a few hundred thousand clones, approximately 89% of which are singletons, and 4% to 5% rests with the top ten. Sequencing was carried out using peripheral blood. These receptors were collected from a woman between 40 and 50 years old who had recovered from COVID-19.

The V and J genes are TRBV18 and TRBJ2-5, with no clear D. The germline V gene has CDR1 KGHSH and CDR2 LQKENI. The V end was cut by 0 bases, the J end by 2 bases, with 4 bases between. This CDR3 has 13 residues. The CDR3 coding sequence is TGTGCCAGCTCACCACCTCCGCAAGAGACCCAGTACTTC. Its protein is CASSPPPQETQYF. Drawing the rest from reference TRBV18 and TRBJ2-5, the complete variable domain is NAGVMQNPRHLVRRRGQEARLRCSPMKGHSHVYWYRQLPEEGLKFMVYLQKENIIDESGMPKERFSAEFPKEGPSILRIQQVVRGDSAAYFCASSPPPQETQYFGPGTRLLVL.

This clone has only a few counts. DNA of the CDR3: TGTGCCAGCAGTGAAGGGGGGGAAGGCTATAATTCACCCCTCCACTTT. Translation: CASSEGGEGYNSPLHF. The chain couples TRBV6-1 to TRBJ1-6, with a possible D match to TRBD1 (5 bases). CDR3 length: 16 amino acids. Germline CDR1 MNHNS, CDR2 SASEGT. V lost 1 base, J lost 3 bases, and 10 bases lay in between.

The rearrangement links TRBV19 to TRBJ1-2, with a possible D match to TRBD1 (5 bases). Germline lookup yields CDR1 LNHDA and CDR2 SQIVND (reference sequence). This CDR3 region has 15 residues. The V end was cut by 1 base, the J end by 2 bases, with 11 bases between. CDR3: CASSIGTGVNYGYTF. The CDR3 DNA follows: TGTGCCAGTAGTATAGGCACGGGGGTGAACTATGGCTACACCTTC.

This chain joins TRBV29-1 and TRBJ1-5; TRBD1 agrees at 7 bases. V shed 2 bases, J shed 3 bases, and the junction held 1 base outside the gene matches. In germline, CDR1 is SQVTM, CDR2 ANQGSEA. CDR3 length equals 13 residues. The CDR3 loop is CSVEQGDNQPQHF. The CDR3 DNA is TGCAGCGTTGAACAGGGGGACAATCAGCCCCAGCATTTT.

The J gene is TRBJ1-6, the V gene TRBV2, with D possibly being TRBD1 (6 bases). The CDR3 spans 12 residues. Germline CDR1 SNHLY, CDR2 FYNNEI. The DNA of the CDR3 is TGTGCTAGAGGCAGGGGAGACTCACCCCTCCACTTT. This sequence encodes CARGRGDSPLHF.

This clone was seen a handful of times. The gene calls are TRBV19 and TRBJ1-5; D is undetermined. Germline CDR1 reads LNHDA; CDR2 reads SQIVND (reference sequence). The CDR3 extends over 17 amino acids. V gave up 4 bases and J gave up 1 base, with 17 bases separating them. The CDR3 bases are TGTGCCAGTAGTAAGTATGGGCAGACCCAAAGCAATCAGCCCCAGCATTTT. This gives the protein CASSKYGQTQSNQPQHF.

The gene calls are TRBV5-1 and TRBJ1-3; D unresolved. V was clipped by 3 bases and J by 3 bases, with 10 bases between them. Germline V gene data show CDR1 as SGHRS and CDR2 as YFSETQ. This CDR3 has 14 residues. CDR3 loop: CASSWEPNGNTIYF. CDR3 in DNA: TGCGCCAGCAGCTGGGAGCCGAATGGAAACACCATATATTTT.

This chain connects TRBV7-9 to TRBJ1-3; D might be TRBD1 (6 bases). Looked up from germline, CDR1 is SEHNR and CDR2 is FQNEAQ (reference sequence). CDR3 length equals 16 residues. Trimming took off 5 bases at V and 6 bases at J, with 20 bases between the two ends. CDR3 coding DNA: TGTGCCAGCAGCCTACTCCCCTCAGGGGTGCAAAACACCATATATTTT. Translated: CASSLLPSGVQNTIYF.

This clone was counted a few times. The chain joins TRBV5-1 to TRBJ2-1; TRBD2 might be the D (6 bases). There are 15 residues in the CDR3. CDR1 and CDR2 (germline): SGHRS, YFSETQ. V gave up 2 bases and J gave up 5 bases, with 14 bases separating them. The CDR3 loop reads CASSLAGRRDNEQFF. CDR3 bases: TGCGCCAGCAGCTTAGCGGGCAGGCGGGACAATGAGCAGTTCTTC.